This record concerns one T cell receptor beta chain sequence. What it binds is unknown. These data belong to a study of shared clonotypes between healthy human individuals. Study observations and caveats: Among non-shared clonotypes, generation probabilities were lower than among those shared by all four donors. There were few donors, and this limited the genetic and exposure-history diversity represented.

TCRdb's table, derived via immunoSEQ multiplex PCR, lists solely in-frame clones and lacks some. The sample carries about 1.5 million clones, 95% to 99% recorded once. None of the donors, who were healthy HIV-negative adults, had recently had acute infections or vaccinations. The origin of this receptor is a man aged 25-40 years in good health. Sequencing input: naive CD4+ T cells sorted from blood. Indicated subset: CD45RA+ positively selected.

CDR3 DNA: TGTGCCAGCAGTGACGACAGATACAATCAGCCCCAGCATTTT. It specifies CASSDDRYNQPQHF. The rearrangement joins TRBV2 to TRBJ1-5; D is perhaps TRBD1 (5 bases). Germline loops: CDR1 SNHLY, CDR2 FYNNEI. The CDR3 runs 14 residues. V lost 3 bases and J lost 3, with 9 bases in between.